The T cell receptor beta chain under discussion was sequenced for a study of shared clonotypes between healthy human individuals. The study's findings and limits: Among the subsets, naive ones generally showed larger estimated richness than memory ones. Lower generation probabilities were found for non-shared clonotypes than for those shared by all four donors.

Each subset's genomic DNA was shared equally among a number of immunoSEQ plates. TCRdb keeps only in-frame clones here, not all; method: immunoSEQ multiplex PCR. This table has roughly 1.5 million clones, approximately 98% appearing once. Turning to this clone: As yet, its antigen is unknown.

Trimming removed 4 bases at V and 2 bases at J, with 9 bases between. The CDR3 runs 13 residues. CDR1 and CDR2 from the germline V gene are LNHDA and SQIVND (reference sequence). The TCR was taken from a man between 25 and 39 years old in good health. The chain joins TRBV19 to TRBJ2-7; D is unclear. Source material: naive CD4+ T cells sorted from blood. Subset specified: CD45RA+ positively selected. CDR3 loop: CASSNSRTYEQYF. CDR3 sequence (DNA): TGTGCCAGTAGTAACAGCCGTACCTACGAGCAGTACTTC.